These 9 T cell receptor beta chains were all obtained from the same sample, sequenced in a study of CD8 T cells in Susac syndrome. It was with random hexamers that roughly 0.45 to 1 ug RNA was reverse transcribed. TCRdb reanalysed the immunoSEQ multiplex PCR reads using MiXCR and keeps one entry per CDR3 protein. The table includes approximately 110,000 distinct CDR3 sequences, 95% to 98% detected once. Sequenced: CD4+ T cells from PBMCs. The receptor source for this set is a human donor in good health.

The V call is TRBV2, the J call TRBJ2-5; D may be TRBD2 (5 bases). V was cut by 7 bases and J by 5 bases, with 17 bases left in between. CDR1 and CDR2 from the germline V gene are SNHLY and FYNNEI. This CDR3 spans 14 amino acids. CDR3 coding DNA: TGTGCCAGCAAAGAAGGATTTAGCGAGGAGACCCAGTACTTC. Protein product: CASKEGFSEETQYF.

This chain links TRBV4-1 with TRBJ2-3; 8 nucleotides match TRBD1. The CDR3 sequence is 14 residues long. Looked up from germline, CDR1 is MGHRA and CDR2 is YSYEKL. V trimming: 4 bases; J trimming: 4 bases; junction bases outside the gene matches: 4. The CDR3 reads CASSLGQGPDTQYF. CDR3 nucleotide sequence: TGCGCCAGCAGCCTTGGACAGGGCCCAGATACGCAGTATTTT.

This chain joins TRBV18 and TRBJ1-5, with TRBD1 matching 9 bases. V lost 1 base, J lost 3 bases, and 7 bases stayed unmatched. This CDR3 has 17 amino acids. Germline CDR1 and CDR2: KGHSH and LQKENI. CDR3 sequence reads: CASSPREGQGNNQPQHF. In DNA form, the CDR3 reads TGTGCCAGCTCACCACGAGAGGGACAGGGTAACAATCAGCCCCAGCATTTT.

The chain combines TRBV7-2 with TRBJ1-5; no firm D call. The CDR3 totals 15 residues. Between the trimmed V and J ends, which lost 4 bases and 4 bases, there was a span of 14 bases. Germline V gene sequence: CDR1 SGHTA, CDR2 FQGNSA. The CDR3, as DNA: TGTGCCAGCAGCTCCCAGGAGGGAACAAATCAGCCCCAGCATTTT. It encodes CASSSQEGTNQPQHF.

The rearrangement joins TRBV28 to TRBJ1-1; D uncertain. CDR1 is MDHEN, CDR2 SYDVKM, per germline. With 5 bases removed from V and 2 bases from J, the gap between germline ends came to 12 bases. This CDR3 has 14 amino acids. The CDR3 DNA reads TGTGCCAGCAGTGCTCCGGGGTTTAACACTGAAGCTTTCTTT. Translation gives CASSAPGFNTEAFF.

The V gene is TRBV7-2, the J gene TRBJ1-1; 8 bases are shared with TRBD1. The ends lost 6 bases at V and 0 bases at J; junction bases unmatched: 9. The CDR3 totals 16 residues. CDR1 SGHTA and CDR2 FQGNSA come from the germline V gene. As DNA, the CDR3 is TGTGCCAGCAGGGATACCGGACAGGGAATGAACACTGAAGCTTTCTTT. Translating gives CASRDTGQGMNTEAFF.

CDR3 bases: TGTGCCAGCAGTCCAGCCTCAGGGGGCTACGAGCAGTACTTC. This encodes CASSPASGGYEQYF. The chain combines TRBV28 with TRBJ2-7; 7 bases are shared with TRBD1. The CDR3 spans 14 residues. V shed 5 bases, J shed 3 bases, and the junction held 7 bases outside the gene matches. Germline lookup yields CDR1 MDHEN and CDR2 SYDVKM.

The chain couples TRBV5-4 to TRBJ2-7; 11 bases match TRBD2. V gave up 0 bases and J gave up 5 bases; unmatched junction bases: 4. Germline-derived CDR1 and CDR2 are SGHNT and YYREEE (reference sequence). The CDR3 consists of 15 residues. The CDR3, as DNA: TGTGCCAGCAGCTTGGGAGGACTAGCGGGTCACGAGCAGTACTTC. Translation: CASSLGGLAGHEQYF. Looking up the rest from reference TRBV5-4 and TRBJ2-7 gives the full variable domain: ETGVTQSPTHLIKTRGQQVTLRCSSQSGHNTVSWYQQALGQGPQFIFQYYREEENGRGNFPPRFSGLQFPNYSSELNVNALELDDSALYLCASSLGGLAGHEQYFGPGTRLTVT.

J is TRBJ1-2 and V is TRBV4-2, with 7 positions matching TRBD1. Germline-derived CDR1 and CDR2 are LGHNA and YNFKEQ. This CDR3 comprises 16 residues. J lost 3 bases, V lost 0 bases, and 7 bases had no gene match. The CDR3 here is CASSQEGQGGYYGYTF. The CDR3 DNA sequence: TGTGCCAGCAGCCAAGAAGGGCAGGGGGGATACTATGGCTACACCTTC.